This T cell receptor (beta chain) stems from a study of T cells in Graves' hyperthyroidism and ophthalmopathy. Amplified TCR beta CDR3 regions came from RNA transcripts. The HTBI set primed first-round TCR CDR3 RT-PCR. Each CDR3 protein gets one entry after TCRdb re-called the multiplex PCR reads with MiXCR. The sample includes 200,000 to 300,000 distinct CDR3 sequences, roughly 22% of them seen just once. Diagnoses rested on clinical symptoms, serum thyroxine and TRAb, thyroid ultrasound and orbital computed tomography. CDR1 and CDR2 from the germline V gene are LNHDA and SQIVND (reference sequence). V lost 4 bases and J 2 bases, leaving 8 bases between the germline ends. The CDR3 has 13 amino acids. The study's findings and limits: Most clonotypes that expanded in the thyroid above 0.001 also showed up in blood.

Many counts were recorded for this clonotype. Its specificity is unknown. The chain employs TRBV19 and TRBJ2-5; maybe TRBD1 (6 bases). The sequence came from a middle-aged woman with Graves' ophthalmopathy. Sequencing was done on a sample of blood. CDR3 protein: CASSRTAQETQYF. The CDR3 bases are TGTGCCAGTAGTAGGACAGCGCAAGAGACCCAGTACTTC.